The 9 T cell receptor beta chains given below trace back to one sample, sequenced in a study of tumor-infiltrating lymphocytes in primary liver carcinoma. Researchers generated TCR beta cDNA from about 450 ng of total RNA, relying on a constant-region primer. What produced the TCR beta libraries was three nested multiplex PCR rounds using slightly modified ARM-PCR. Researchers ran the first two PCR rounds for ten to eleven cycles each with TRBV1-TRBV30 forward primers and a C-beta reverse primer. TCRdb re-called the multiplex PCR reads with MiXCR, one entry per CDR3 protein. The sample contains more than 30,000 distinct CDR3 sequences, 75% of which appear only once. Unsorted bulk tissue (roughly 19-30 mg) underwent RNA and DNA co-extraction. The sample comprised tumor-adjacent normal liver tissue. All receptors come from a man between 35 and 55 years old with primary liver carcinoma and hepatitis B virus infection.

The table lists this clonotype with a count of one. Its ends do not fully match the called genes, so a read error is possible. The rearrangement links TRBV28 to TRBJ2-1; D is unclear. This CDR3 is built from 12 residues. CDR1 is MDHEN and CDR2 is SYDVKM in the germline V gene. The CDR3 region has the DNA TGTGTCAGCAGTTTTGAGCCGAATGAGCAGTTCTTC. As protein: CVSSFEPNEQFF.

Note on this clonotype: A read error may account for a junction end that differs from germline. V and J are TRBV7-8 and TRBJ1-5, with D possibly TRBD1 on 6 matching bases. The CDR3 length is 15 residues. Germline V gene lookup returns CDR1 SGHVS and CDR2 FQNEAQ. The CDR3 protein is CASILDPQGNQLQHF. Written as DNA, the CDR3 is TGTGCCAGCATCTTAGATCCCCAGGGGAATCAGCTCCAGCATTTT.

Turning to this clonotype: Since no conserved phenylalanine or tryptophan closes the CDR3, a read error is the likely cause. The chain links TRBV5-1 to TRBJ2-7, with 7 bases matching TRBD2. In germline, CDR1 is SGHRS, CDR2 YFSETQ. The CDR3 is 16 residues long. CDR3 sequence reads: CASSLDGAGASCEQYY. In DNA form, the CDR3 reads TGCGCCAGCAGCTTGGATGGGGCGGGAGCTTCCTGCGAGCAGTACTAC.

V and J are TRBV28 and TRBJ2-7; D may be TRBD2 (6 bases). This CDR3 comprises 15 residues. Trimming removed 5 bases from V and 2 bases from J, with 16 bases in between. Germline V CDR1 and CDR2: MDHEN, SYDVKM. CDR3 sequence (DNA): TGTGCCAGCAGTATACTCAAAACGGGAGCCTACGAGCAGTACTTC. It encodes CASSILKTGAYEQYF.

This clonotype ranks as medium-sized (0.01 to 0.1%). This CDR3 reads CASSYQDTGELFF. In DNA form, the CDR3 reads TGTGCCAGCAGTTACCAGGACACCGGGGAGCTGTTTTTT. The rearrangement joins TRBV6-5 to TRBJ2-2; D remains ambiguous. The CDR3 is made up of 13 amino acids. Trimming shortened V by 2 bases and J by 3 bases, and 4 bases separated the two germline ends. The germline V gene has CDR1 MNHEY and CDR2 SVGAGI.

With respect to this clonotype: At one boundary the junction diverges from the germline segment, which might be a read error. V and J are TRBV11-2 and TRBJ2-1; D may be TRBD2 (7 bases). Germline values: CDR1 SGHAT, CDR2 FQNNGV. CDR3 size: 16 residues. The CDR3: CARSFGGGGRLNEKFF. The CDR3 region has the DNA TGTGCCAGGAGCTTTGGGGGAGGGGGGCGCTTAAATGAGAAGTTCTTC.

V and J are TRBV6-2 or TRBV6-3 and TRBJ2-7; no reliable D call. The germline V and J ends were trimmed by 7 bases and 4 bases, with 17 bases remaining between them. CDR1 is MNHEY and CDR2 is SVGEGT in the germline V gene. This CDR3 contains 14 residues. The CDR3 is CASNYTKGRYEQYF. The CDR3 DNA sequence: TGTGCCAGCAACTACACCAAGGGAAGGTACGAGCAGTACTTC.

This clonotype was detected ten times or more. The genes are TRBV6-1 and TRBJ2-6; no definite D call. The V and J ends lost 3 bases and 0 bases respectively, with 3 bases between them. This CDR3 region has 14 residues. Germline V gene lookup returns CDR1 MNHNS and CDR2 SASEGT. Here the CDR3 DNA reads TGTGCCAGCAGTGAGAGCTCTGGGGCCAACGTCCTGACTTTC. Protein sequence: CASSESSGANVLTF.

This clonotype is a singleton in its sample. This chain uses TRBV29-1 with TRBJ2-3; a possible D gene is TRBD1 (6 bases). This CDR3 region has 14 residues. Per germline, CDR1 SQVTM and CDR2 ANQGSEA. The V end was cut by 3 bases, the J end by 7 bases, with 17 bases between. DNA of the CDR3: TGCAGCGTTGATGGGTCAGCAGGGGAGTATACGCAGTATTTT. Translation gives CSVDGSAGEYTQYF.